What follows is one TCR beta chain and its context. The antigen is unknown. The data belong to a study of post-analysis software for immune sequencing data. Study summary: Secondary progressive, relapsing-remitting and progressive-relapsing multiple sclerosis were among the included disease courses.

Each TCR beta cDNA library carried unique molecular identifiers. The authors obtained approximately 540,000 cDNA molecules from approximately 0.95 to 9.8 million T cells. TCRdb passed the PCR reads through MiXCR, listing each CDR3 protein once. The sample lists more than 450,000 distinct CDR3 sequences; 40% to 50% were seen once. Study results and caveats: When the samples were clustered directly with F measure, those that had been prepared in the same batch showed strong co-clustering. When patients were compared with controls, about five TRBV segments were more frequent, TRBV5-6, TRBV5-1 and TRBV20-1 among them.

The V gene's germline CDR1 is SEHNR and CDR2 FQNEAQ (reference sequence). The CDR3 sequence is 13 residues long. Trimming stripped 3 bases from V and 6 bases from J, with 9 bases between. The material sequenced was blood. The clonotype comes from a girl between 5 and 17 years old with multiple sclerosis. The chain uses TRBV7-9 and TRBJ1-5; unclear D gene. In DNA, the CDR3 is TGTGCCAGCAGCTTGAATGCGGGTCAGCCCCAGCATTTT. This codes for CASSLNAGQPQHF.